Shown below are 6 T cell receptor beta chains from a single sample sequenced in a study of beta chain features in type 1 diabetes. Every isolated RNA sample was fully reverse transcribed, so sequencing captured expressed TCRB transcripts. Some clones are missing from TCRdb's copy, which holds only in-frame ones; the method was immunoSEQ multiplex PCR. The table records roughly 300,000 clones, roughly 8% of them present only once. Sequencing was performed on central memory CD4+ T cells from blood. These receptor sequences come from a woman younger than 35 in good health.

V usage is TRBV27 and J usage is TRBJ2-3, with D hard to call. The CDR3 runs 16 residues. Trimming left V 10 bases short and J 6 bases short, with 26 bases between. Germline CDR1 is MNHEY and CDR2 is SMNVEV (reference sequence). The CDR3 DNA sequence: TGTGCCACCCGAACTCTCACCTTGGACCATCATGATACGCAGTATTTT. Protein: CATRTLTLDHHDTQYF.

The V call is TRBV18, the J call TRBJ2-1; no definite D call. Trimming removed 5 bases from V and 6 bases from J, with 11 bases in between. Per germline, CDR1 KGHSH and CDR2 LQKENI. The CDR3 is 13 amino acids. The CDR3 DNA reads as TGTGCCAGCTCAGAACTACTGGGCAATGAGCAGTTCTTC. This codes for CASSELLGNEQFF.

In this sample, this clone turned up a few times. The V gene is TRBV7-8, the J gene TRBJ2-7; TRBD1 matches at 7 bases. Germline V gene lookup returns CDR1 SGHVS and CDR2 FQNEAQ. The ends lost 1 base at V and 2 bases at J; junction bases unmatched: 2. The CDR3 has 14 amino acids. The CDR3 DNA reads TGTGCCAGCAGCTTAGAAGGGGGCCCCTACGAGCAGTACTTC. Residues: CASSLEGGPYEQYF. Complete variable domain (other parts from reference TRBV7-8 and TRBJ2-7): GAGVSQSPRYKVAKRGQDVALRCDPISGHVSLFWYQQALGQGPEFLTYFQNEAQLDKSGLPSDRFFAERPEGSVSTLKIQRTQQEDSAVYLCASSLEGGPYEQYFGPGTRLTVT.

This clone was seen a few times. V gene TRBV29-1 combines with J gene TRBJ2-7; 7 nucleotides agree with TRBD1. CDR1 SQVTM and CDR2 ANQGSEA come from the germline V gene. V dropped 1 base and J dropped 3; count of bases not matched to a gene: 3. The CDR3 sequence is 13 residues long. The DNA of the CDR3 is TGCAGCGTTGAAGGGACAGGCCGCTACGAGCAGTACTTC. Its translation: CSVEGTGRYEQYF.

The chain couples TRBV28 to TRBJ2-6, with unresolved D. V lost 7 bases and J 0 bases, leaving 25 bases between the germline ends. CDR3 length: 20 amino acids. Looked up from germline, CDR1 is MDHEN and CDR2 is SYDVKM. CDR3 DNA: TGTGCCAGCACCTCATTTTCCAGGCGGTCCCGATTCTCTGGGGCCAACGTCCTGACTTTC. Its protein product is CASTSFSRRSRFSGANVLTF.

This clone occurred a few times. The genes are TRBV10-3 and TRBJ2-7; 8 positions agree with TRBD1. This CDR3 spans 13 amino acids. Looked up from germline, CDR1 is ENHRY and CDR2 is SYGVKD. V lost 4 bases and J lost 5; bases outside the gene matches: 4. The CDR3 coding sequence is TGTGCCATCAGTGCAGGGGGCGGGCACGAGCAGTACTTC. This gives the protein CAISAGGGHEQYF.